This record covers a single T cell receptor (beta chain). This table comes from immunoSEQ multiplex PCR, and its TCRdb copy is limited to in-frame clones, with some not included. The sample holds around 450,000 clones, around 75% seen once. This entry is derived from a study of shared clonotypes between healthy human individuals. V was shortened by 1 base and J by 7 bases, with 16 bases between the two germline ends. This CDR3 comprises 15 residues. Germline V CDR1 and CDR2: SGHVS, FQNEAQ. V usage is TRBV7-8 and J usage is TRBJ1-1; D perhaps matches TRBD1 (5 bases). Sequenced input: PBMCs. This sequence originates from a woman aged 40 to 50 in good health. Some clones in this sample may be carry-over from other donors' samples. CDR3 sequence (DNA): TGTGCCAGCAGCTTAGTCTGGGGGACCGCCGGTGAAGCTTTCTTT. It codes for CASSLVWGTAGEAFF.